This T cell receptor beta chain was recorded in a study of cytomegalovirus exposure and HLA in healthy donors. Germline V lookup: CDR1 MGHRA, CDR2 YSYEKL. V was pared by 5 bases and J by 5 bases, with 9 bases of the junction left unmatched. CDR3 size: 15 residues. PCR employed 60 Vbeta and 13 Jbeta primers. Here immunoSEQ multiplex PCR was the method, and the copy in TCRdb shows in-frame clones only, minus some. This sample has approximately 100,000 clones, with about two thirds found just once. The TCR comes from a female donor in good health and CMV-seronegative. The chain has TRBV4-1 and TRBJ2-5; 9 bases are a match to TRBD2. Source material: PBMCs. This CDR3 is CASSVLAGAGETQYF. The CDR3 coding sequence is TGCGCCAGCAGCGTTTTAGCGGGAGCCGGGGAGACCCAGTACTTC.